The entry below gives a single TCR beta chain sequence along with its context. Antigen: not known. There were TCR beta CDR3 regions amplified from RNA transcripts. First-round RT-PCR targeting the TCR CDR3 was performed with the HTBI primer set. TCRdb called the multiplex PCR reads again in MiXCR, with one record for every CDR3 protein. The sample consists of around 300,000 distinct CDR3 sequences, roughly an eighth of them appearing once. This sample is drawn from a study of T cells in Graves' hyperthyroidism and ophthalmopathy. Findings and limits, study-wide: In the blood, most expanded thyroid clonotypes above 0.001 appeared as well.

Aged 18 to 65, the patients had hyperthyroidism that was newly diagnosed and had lasted under 2 months. Using over 8.5 ml of fresh peripheral blood, PBMCs were prepared. The source is a woman aged 40 to 49 with Graves' hyperthyroidism. The sequenced material came from blood.

The CDR3 DNA reads as TGTGCCGGGACGCTGAGGGGGGCGATGAACACTGAAGCTTTCTTT. This sequence encodes CAGTLRGAMNTEAFF. The J gene is TRBJ1-1, the V gene TRBV5-8; maybe TRBD1 (6 bases). The CDR3 runs to 15 residues. V was clipped by 10 bases and J by 0 bases, with 19 bases between them. Per germline, CDR1 SGHTS and CDR2 YDEGEE.